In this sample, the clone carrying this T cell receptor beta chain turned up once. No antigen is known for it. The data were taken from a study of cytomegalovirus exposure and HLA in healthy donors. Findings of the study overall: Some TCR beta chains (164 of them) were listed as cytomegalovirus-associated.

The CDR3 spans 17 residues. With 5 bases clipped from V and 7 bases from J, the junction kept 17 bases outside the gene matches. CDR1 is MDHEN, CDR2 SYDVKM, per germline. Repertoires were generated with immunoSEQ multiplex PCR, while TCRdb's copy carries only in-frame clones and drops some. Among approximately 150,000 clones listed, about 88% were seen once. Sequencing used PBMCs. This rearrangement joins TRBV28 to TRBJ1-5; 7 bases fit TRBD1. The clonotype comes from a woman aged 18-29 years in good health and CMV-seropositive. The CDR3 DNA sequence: TGTGCCAGCAGTGGCTACAGGGGAAGATCCCAAAAGCAGCCCCAGCATTTT. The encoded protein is CASSGYRGRSQKQPQHF.